Each of the 26 T cell receptor beta chains below was sequenced from the same sample in a study of blood T cell repertoires in COVID-19. Using immunoSEQ multiplex PCR, the repertoire was profiled, and TCRdb retains in-frame clones only, with some absent. The sample shows 40,000 or so clones, 92% of them seen only once. The specimen sequenced was peripheral blood. The source of these receptors is a human donor in a cohort sampled during active COVID-19.

This chain joins TRBV6-2 or TRBV6-3 and TRBJ2-1; TRBD2 agrees at 16 bases. Germline V gene lookup returns CDR1 MNHEY and CDR2 SVGEGT. V shed 5 bases, J shed 2 bases, and the junction held 6 bases outside the gene matches. The CDR3 runs to 18 residues. CDR3: CASSTGTSGRATYNEQFF. The CDR3 DNA reads as TGTGCCAGCAGTACCGGGACTAGCGGGAGGGCGACCTACAATGAGCAGTTCTTC.

The gene calls are TRBV28 and TRBJ2-3, with TRBD1 identical over 11 bases. The CDR3 has 14 amino acids. The germline gives CDR1 MDHEN, CDR2 SYDVKM. V trimming: 6 bases; J trimming: 5 bases; junction bases outside the gene matches: 4. The CDR3 nucleotides are TGTGCCAGCAGATGGACAGGGGGCCGAGATACGCAGTATTTT. Amino acids: CASRWTGGRDTQYF.

The chain couples TRBV4-3 to TRBJ2-3; D is possibly TRBD1 (5 bases). CDR3 length: 14 residues. Germline CDR1 LGHNA, CDR2 YSLEER. Trimming took 0 bases from V and 4 from J, leaving 8 bases between them. CDR3 residues: CASSQEWGADTQYF. CDR3 nucleotide sequence: TGCGCCAGCAGCCAAGAGTGGGGCGCAGATACGCAGTATTTT.

V gene TRBV5-4 combines with J gene TRBJ2-4, with 8 bases that match TRBD2. V was clipped by 0 bases and J by 8 bases; unmatched bases: 7. From germline, CDR1 is SGHNT and CDR2 YYREEE (reference sequence). The CDR3 is 15 amino acids. The CDR3 coding sequence is TGTGCCAGCAGCTTGGAGGGCGGGCGGGGGGACATTCAGTACTTC. Translated, it gives CASSLEGGRGDIQYF. Full variable domain (remainder filled in from reference TRBV5-4 and TRBJ2-4): ETGVTQSPTHLIKTRGQQVTLRCSSQSGHNTVSWYQQALGQGPQFIFQYYREEENGRGNFPPRFSGLQFPNYSSELNVNALELDDSALYLCASSLEGGRGDIQYFGAGTRLSVL.

This clone came up once. The chain employs TRBV5-1 and TRBJ2-1, with 12 positions matching TRBD2. The trim removed 3 bases at V and 8 bases at J, leaving 9 bases unmatched. Germline loops: CDR1 SGHRS, CDR2 YFSETQ. The CDR3 is 16 residues long. The CDR3 DNA reads TGCGCCAGCAGCTGGCAGACTAGCGGGAGTCGTGATGAGCAGTTCTTC. Translating gives CASSWQTSGSRDEQFF.

V and J are TRBV7-2 and TRBJ2-3, with D perhaps matching TRBD1 (7 bases). CDR3 length: 16 residues. CDR1 is SGHTA, CDR2 FQGNSA, per germline. V lost 3 bases, J lost 3 bases, and 16 bases lay in between. In nucleotides, the CDR3 is TGTGCCAGCAGCTTGCAACAGGGGAGGAGAACAGATACGCAGTATTTT. Protein: CASSLQQGRRTDTQYF.

About this clone: At one end, the junction sequence differs from germline, possibly due to a read error. The V call is TRBV11-3, the J call TRBJ2-1, with TRBD1 matching over 9 bases. This CDR3 comprises 13 residues. Germline CDR1 is SGHNT and CDR2 is YENEEA. As DNA, the CDR3 is TGTGCCAGCAGCGTCAACCGGGACAGGGCGCAGCTCTTC. It is translated as CASSVNRDRAQLF.

This chain links TRBV7-2 with TRBJ2-7; 10 bases line up with TRBD2. V trimming: 4 bases; J trimming: 11 bases; junction bases outside the gene matches: 14. CDR3 length: 15 amino acids. Germline CDR1 reads SGHTA; CDR2 reads FQGNSA. In DNA form, the CDR3 reads TGTGCCAGCAGCTCCCCTCTGCTAGCGGGAGAGGCGGAGTACTTC. It codes for CASSSPLLAGEAEYF.

DNA of the CDR3: TGCGCCAGCAGTACCAGGGAGGCGGGGGGTTACTATAATTCACCCCTCCACTTT. It translates to CASSTREAGGYYNSPLHF. The chain uses TRBV4-1 and TRBJ1-6; D perhaps matches TRBD1 (5 bases). Germline V gene lookup returns CDR1 MGHRA and CDR2 YSYEKL. There are 18 residues in the CDR3. The germline V and J ends were trimmed by 6 bases and 3 bases, with 21 bases remaining between them.

The J gene is TRBJ1-3, the V gene TRBV18; D not certain. Germline V gene data show CDR1 as KGHSH and CDR2 as LQKENI. CDR3 size: 15 residues. V dropped 4 bases and J dropped 1 base, with 11 bases sitting between them. The chain's CDR3 is CASSRRESSGNTIYF. CDR3 DNA: TGTGCCAGCTCACGACGGGAGTCGTCTGGAAACACCATATATTTT. The whole variable domain, filled in from reference TRBV18 and TRBJ1-3, reads NAGVMQNPRHLVRRRGQEARLRCSPMKGHSHVYWYRQLPEEGLKFMVYLQKENIIDESGMPKERFSAEFPKEGPSILRIQQVVRGDSAAYFCASSRRESSGNTIYFGEGSWLTVV.

The chain carries TRBV6-5 and TRBJ1-4; 8 bases align to TRBD1. Germline lookup yields CDR1 MNHEY and CDR2 SVGAGI. V trimming: 6 bases; J trimming: 8 bases; junction bases outside the gene matches: 8. The length of the CDR3 is 14 residues. The CDR3 loop is CASSYGQGGEKLFF. CDR3 coding DNA: TGTGCCAGCAGCTATGGACAGGGAGGCGAAAAACTGTTTTTT.

V usage is TRBV5-4 and J usage is TRBJ2-1, with TRBD1 matching 10 bases. Germline V lookup: CDR1 SGHNT, CDR2 YYREEE (reference sequence). The V segment lost 5 bases and the J segment 4 bases; nucleotides outside the gene matches: 6. The CDR3 has 15 amino acids. The CDR3 loop is CASSFPGQGYNEQFF. CDR3 nucleotides: TGTGCCAGCAGTTTCCCGGGACAGGGGTACAATGAGCAGTTCTTC.

The V gene is TRBV27, the J gene TRBJ2-2, with 14 positions matching TRBD2. The germline V gene has CDR1 MNHEY and CDR2 SMNVEV (reference sequence). V dropped 7 bases and J dropped 0; count of bases not matched to a gene: 13. The CDR3 is made up of 20 amino acids. CDR3 sequence reads: CASKQPGLAGGPANTGELFF. In nucleotides, the CDR3 is TGTGCCAGCAAACAACCCGGACTAGCGGGAGGACCAGCGAACACCGGGGAGCTGTTTTTT.

J is TRBJ2-7 and V is TRBV28, with 7 bases that match TRBD1. Germline assignment: CDR1 MDHEN and CDR2 SYDVKM. The CDR3 runs to 14 residues. DNA of the CDR3: TGTGCTAAAAAGGGGACAGACCCCCCCTACGAGCAGTACTTC. It yields the protein CAKKGTDPPYEQYF.

The chain links TRBV24-1 to TRBJ1-5; TRBD1 matches at 7 bases. Germline CDR1 reads KGHDR; CDR2 reads SFDVKD. The V and J ends lost 3 bases and 6 bases, in that order; junction bases with no gene match: 1. This CDR3 region has 13 residues. This CDR3 is CATSDAGGQPQHF. CDR3 DNA sequence: TGTGCCACCAGTGATGCAGGGGGTCAGCCCCAGCATTTT.

This clone has only a few counts. The rearrangement uses TRBV6-6 and TRBJ2-2; D gene unclear. The V end was cut by 4 bases, the J end by 6 bases, with 9 bases between. Germline CDR1 reads MNHNY; CDR2 reads SVGAGI (reference sequence). The CDR3 is 13 amino acids. The CDR3 spells CASSFVVSGELFF. CDR3 in DNA: TGTGCCAGCAGTTTCGTTGTATCCGGGGAGCTGTTTTTT.

The rearrangement uses TRBV6-5 and TRBJ1-1, with D tentatively TRBD1 (5 bases). Between the trimmed V and J ends, which lost 5 bases and 11 bases, there was a span of 12 bases. Germline CDR1 is MNHEY and CDR2 is SVGAGI. CDR3 length: 11 amino acids. The CDR3 region is CASSHRKRAFF. As DNA, the CDR3 is TGTGCCAGCAGTCACAGGAAACGGGCTTTCTTT.

The rearrangement links TRBV9 to TRBJ2-2; perhaps TRBD1 as D (6 bases). CDR1 SGDLS and CDR2 YYNGEE come from the germline V gene. Trimming left V 3 bases short and J 3 bases short, with 9 bases between. This CDR3 is built from 14 residues. The CDR3 nucleotides read TGTGCCAGCAGCGACAGGGTGTACACCGGGGAGCTGTTTTTT. Encoded protein: CASSDRVYTGELFF. Using reference TRBV9 and TRBJ2-2 for the parts outside the CDR3, the full variable domain is DSGVTQTPKHLITATGQRVTLRCSPRSGDLSVYWYQQSLDQGLQFLIQYYNGEERAKGNILERFSAQQFPDLHSELNLSSLELGDSALYFCASSDRVYTGELFFGEGSRLTVL.

The chain couples TRBV7-2 to TRBJ2-7; D unclear. This CDR3 contains 14 residues. V gave up 2 bases and J gave up 6 bases, with 14 bases separating them. Germline CDR1 SGHTA, CDR2 FQGNSA. In DNA, the CDR3 is TGTGCCAGCAGCTTATTATTGACTCCCCTCGAGCAGTACTTC. The encoded protein is CASSLLLTPLEQYF.

The rearrangement links TRBV20-1 to TRBJ1-2; no reliable D call. Germline CDR1 and CDR2: DFQATT and SNEGSKA (reference sequence). This CDR3 is built from 10 residues. Trimming took 3 bases from V and 6 from J, leaving 5 bases between them. CDR3 amino acids: CSASFNGYTF. The CDR3, as DNA: TGCAGTGCTAGTTTTAATGGCTACACCTTC.

V usage is TRBV20-1 and J usage is TRBJ1-3; D is uncertain. The length of the CDR3 is 11 residues. Germline loops: CDR1 DFQATT, CDR2 SNEGSKA (reference sequence). The V end was cut by 0 bases, the J end by 9 bases, with 6 bases between. The CDR3 DNA is TGCAGTGCTAGAGAAACTAGCACCATATATTTT. Amino acid sequence: CSARETSTIYF.

This clone was seen just once. J is TRBJ1-6 and V is TRBV6-5; D is uncertain. The V gene's germline CDR1 is MNHEY and CDR2 SVGAGI. Trimming pared 8 bases from V and 6 bases from J, leaving 14 bases between. The CDR3 is 14 residues long. DNA for the CDR3: TGTGCCAGCGGACTCCGGTGGGGTAATTCACCCCTCCACTTT. The encoded protein is CASGLRWGNSPLHF.

The genes are TRBV19 and TRBJ1-2; 9 bases align to TRBD1. The CDR3 has 17 amino acids. Unmatched junction bases numbered 11, after V lost 1 base and J lost 5 bases. From germline, CDR1 is LNHDA and CDR2 SQIVND (reference sequence). CDR3 coding DNA: TGTGCCAGTAGTATAGCGACAGGGGGACGTCCTGGGTATGGCTACACCTTC. Translating it yields CASSIATGGRPGYGYTF. The whole variable domain, remainder taken from reference TRBV19 and TRBJ1-2, is DGGITQSPKYLFRKEGQNVTLSCEQNLNHDAMYWYRQDPGQGLRLIYYSQIVNDFQKGDIAEGYSVSREKKESFPLTVTSAQKNPTAFYLCASSIATGGRPGYGYTFGSGTRLTVV.

The chain uses TRBV4-3 and TRBJ2-1; TRBD1 matches at 8 bases. The CDR3 sequence is 14 residues long. V dropped 5 bases and J dropped 7; count of bases not matched to a gene: 7. Germline lookup yields CDR1 LGHNA and CDR2 YSLEER. This chain's CDR3 is CASSAGGARNEQFF. In DNA form, the CDR3 reads TGCGCCAGCAGCGCAGGGGGCGCGAGAAATGAGCAGTTCTTC.

This chain joins TRBV5-1 and TRBJ2-3; D may be TRBD2 (6 bases). CDR3 length: 16 residues. Germline V CDR1 and CDR2: SGHRS, YFSETQ. V lost 3 bases and J lost 4, with 18 bases in between. The CDR3: CASSSRASVRADTQYF. In DNA form, the CDR3 reads TGCGCCAGCAGCTCCCGGGCTAGCGTAAGGGCAGATACGCAGTATTTT.

J is TRBJ2-7 and V is TRBV28; perhaps TRBD1 as D (5 bases). CDR3 length: 14 residues. The germline gives CDR1 MDHEN, CDR2 SYDVKM. Trimming shortened V by 6 bases and J by 0 bases, and 12 bases separated the two germline ends. CDR3 bases: TGTGCCAGCAGCGCTCAGACAGTCTCCTACGAGCAGTACTTC. Its translation: CASSAQTVSYEQYF.